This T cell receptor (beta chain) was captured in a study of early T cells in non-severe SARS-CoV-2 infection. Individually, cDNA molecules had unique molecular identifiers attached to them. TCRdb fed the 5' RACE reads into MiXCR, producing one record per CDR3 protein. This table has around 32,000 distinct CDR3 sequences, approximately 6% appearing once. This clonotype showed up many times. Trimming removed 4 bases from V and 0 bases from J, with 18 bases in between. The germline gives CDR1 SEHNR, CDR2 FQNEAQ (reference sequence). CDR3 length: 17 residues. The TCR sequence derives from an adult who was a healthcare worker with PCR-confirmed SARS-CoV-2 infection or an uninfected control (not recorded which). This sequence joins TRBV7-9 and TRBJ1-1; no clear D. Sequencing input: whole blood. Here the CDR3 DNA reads TGTGCCAGCAGCTCCGTGCTCTCCGCTTTCATGAACACTGAAGCTTTCTTT. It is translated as CASSSVLSAFMNTEAFF.